The 21 T cell receptor beta chains listed next were all sequenced from one sample in a study of CD8+ T cells in alopecia areata (dated by TCRdb to 2016 to 2019). In light of the paper, this sample's time point label describes: 20 to 30 weeks on oral tofacitinib. This specimen's treatment or condition label, per the study, means: oral pan-JAK inhibitor, 5-10 mg twice daily. Preparation of the library involved the immunoSEQ multiplex PCR assay. RNA was extracted from all samples and reverse transcribed into cDNA, which served as template for TCR sequencing. TCRdb obtained this table from immuneACCESS and retained in-frame rearrangements with V and J assigned. These tables miss some clones; where compared with another copy, unresolved V genes account for less than half of the shortfall, and the remainder is unexplained. The sample contains 80,000 or so clones, approximately 72% of them found a single time. The ten largest make up around a quarter of the sample.

Source: CD8+ T cells sorted from blood, taken at week 24, from a patient treated with tofacitinib. The origin of the receptors is a human donor with alopecia areata.

The chain has TRBV4-3 and TRBJ2-7; 13 bases fit TRBD2. The V gene's germline CDR1 is LGHNA and CDR2 YSLEER. This CDR3 region has 15 residues. Germline trimming cut 4 bases from V and 4 bases from J; bases unmatched to any gene: 4. The CDR3 nucleotides are TGCGCCAGCAGCCCGGAGACTAGCGGGAGGTACGAGCAGTACTTC. This translates into CASSPETSGRYEQYF.

The CDR3, as DNA: TGCGCCAGCAGCTTGGCCCCCTCCTACGAGCAGTACTTC. This sequence encodes CASSLAPSYEQYF. This rearrangement joins TRBV5-1 to TRBJ2-7; no definite D call. From germline, CDR1 is SGHRS and CDR2 YFSETQ. The CDR3 is 13 amino acids. V shed 0 bases and J shed 0 bases, with 4 bases lying between them.

The V and J genes are TRBV7-9 and TRBJ1-5; 10 bases are a match to TRBD1. Germline-derived CDR1 and CDR2 are SEHNR and FQNEAQ (reference sequence). CDR3 length: 15 residues. J was trimmed by 6 bases and V by 5 bases; bases with no gene match: 7. Here the CDR3 reads CASSDGTGVVQPQHF. The CDR3 DNA follows: TGTGCCAGCAGCGACGGGACAGGGGTGGTTCAGCCCCAGCATTTT.

The V call is TRBV2, the J call TRBJ2-2; D gene uncertain. The germline V gene has CDR1 SNHLY and CDR2 FYNNEI. The CDR3 consists of 16 residues. V was cut by 8 bases and J by 4 bases, with 20 bases left in between. In DNA, the CDR3 is TGTGCCAGCGGCCCCTCGATCACACCGCGCACCGGGGAGCTGTTTTTT. Residues: CASGPSITPRTGELFF.

CDR3 in DNA: TGTGCCAGTAGCGACTCCTACGTTGAAGCTTTCTTT. Translated: CASSDSYVEAFF. The gene calls are TRBV19 and TRBJ1-1; D gene unclear. V lost 6 bases to trimming and J lost 7 bases, with 12 bases between them. The CDR3 loop spans 12 amino acids. Per germline, CDR1 LNHDA and CDR2 SQIVND (reference sequence).

This clone was detected a few times. This chain joins TRBV28 and TRBJ2-5; a possible D gene is TRBD1 (6 bases). Between the trimmed V and J ends, which lost 6 bases and 3 bases, there was a span of 14 bases. The CDR3 is made up of 14 amino acids. Germline lookup yields CDR1 MDHEN and CDR2 SYDVKM. CDR3 loop: CASRLRTVKETQYF. The CDR3 bases are TGTGCCAGCAGACTAAGGACAGTAAAAGAGACCCAGTACTTC.

This clone was detected only a few times. The chain is built from TRBV19 and TRBJ1-2, with D hard to call. The CDR3 runs to 13 residues. Germline V lookup: CDR1 LNHDA, CDR2 SQIVND (reference sequence). Trimming removed 5 bases at V and 0 bases at J, with 7 bases between. CDR3 sequence (DNA): TGTGCCAGTAGTTTCACAGCTAACTATGGCTACACCTTC. Its translation: CASSFTANYGYTF.

This clone was seen more than once but under ten times. The rearrangement uses TRBV11-1 and TRBJ2-1, with D tentatively TRBD1 (6 bases). The CDR3 has 12 residues. V lost 5 bases and J 10 bases, leaving 12 bases between the germline ends. From germline, CDR1 is SGHAT and CDR2 FQDESV (reference sequence). The CDR3 sequence: CASSQDSPEQFF. In DNA form, the CDR3 reads TGTGCCAGCAGCCAGGACAGTCCAGAGCAGTTCTTC.

This clone has more than one count but fewer than ten. Other DNA sequences of this sample code for an identical CDR3. J is TRBJ2-7 and V is TRBV5-1; D unresolved. Looked up from germline, CDR1 is SGHRS and CDR2 is YFSETQ. CDR3 length: 11 amino acids. The V and J ends lost 4 bases and 0 bases respectively, with 2 bases between them. The CDR3 sequence: CASSGSYEQYF. Written as DNA, the CDR3 is TGCGCCAGCAGCGGCTCCTACGAGCAGTACTTC.

V usage is TRBV27 and J usage is TRBJ2-7; D possibly corresponds to TRBD1 (5 bases). This CDR3 spans 14 amino acids. The germline V gene encodes CDR1 MNHEY and CDR2 SMNVEV (reference sequence). Between the trimmed V and J ends, which lost 3 bases and 0 bases, there was a span of 9 bases. CDR3 region: CASSLGPNSYEQYF. For the CDR3, the DNA is TGTGCCAGCAGTTTGGGGCCGAACTCCTACGAGCAGTACTTC.

The chain is built from TRBV29-1 and TRBJ2-3; D might be TRBD1 or TRBD2, each matching 5 bases. Germline assignment: CDR1 SQVTM and CDR2 ANQGSEA. The CDR3 has 11 residues. Trimming shortened V by 4 bases and J by 11 bases, and 13 bases separated the two germline ends. CDR3 coding DNA: TGCAGCGTTGGGGGCGGCCGGGAGCAGTATTTT. Translating gives CSVGGGREQYF.

The chain joins TRBV4-1 to TRBJ1-4, with 8 positions matching TRBD1. The CDR3 length is 15 residues. V lost 4 bases to trimming and J lost 5 bases; unmatched junction nucleotides: 6. The germline gives CDR1 MGHRA, CDR2 YSYEKL. The CDR3, as DNA: TGCGCCAGCAGCCTTGGACAGGGCTTAAATGAAAAACTGTTTTTT. Its translation: CASSLGQGLNEKLFF.

This clone was picked up one time. The chain links TRBV25-1 to TRBJ1-2; 7 bases fit TRBD1. CDR1 MGHDK and CDR2 SYGVNS come from the germline V gene. V dropped 6 bases and J dropped 3; count of bases not matched to a gene: 4. This CDR3 is 13 amino acids long. The CDR3 loop is CASSAGQYYGYTF. CDR3 nucleotide sequence: TGTGCCAGCAGCGCGGGACAGTACTATGGCTACACCTTC.

The chain joins TRBV4-3 to TRBJ1-1; D gene unclear. The CDR3 runs to 15 residues. Germline CDR1 reads LGHNA; CDR2 reads YSLEER. Deletions cut 1 base from V and 0 bases from J, with 9 bases between. As DNA, the CDR3 is TGCGCCAGCAGCCAAGTACTACAGATGAACACTGAAGCTTTCTTT. This encodes CASSQVLQMNTEAFF.

The chain has TRBV9 and TRBJ1-1; possibly TRBD1 for D (6 bases). There are 17 residues in the CDR3. Germline values: CDR1 SGDLS, CDR2 YYNGEE. The ends were cut back, 0 bases at V and 0 bases at J, with 15 bases in the middle. This chain's CDR3 is CASSVGVQTGMNTEAFF. DNA of the CDR3: TGTGCCAGCAGCGTAGGAGTCCAGACAGGAATGAACACTGAAGCTTTCTTT.

The gene calls are TRBV5-1 and TRBJ1-1, with no clear D. Trimming stripped 7 bases from V and 7 bases from J, with 14 bases between. Germline V lookup: CDR1 SGHRS, CDR2 YFSETQ. This CDR3 is built from 12 residues. As DNA, the CDR3 is TGCGCCAGCTCTTTAGGGCCCGGTGAAGCTTTCTTT. Translation: CASSLGPGEAFF.

The V gene is TRBV4-2, the J gene TRBJ2-1, with 8 bases that match TRBD2. This CDR3 comprises 13 residues. The V segment lost 5 bases and the J segment 6 bases; nucleotides outside the gene matches: 3. Germline V gene lookup returns CDR1 LGHNA and CDR2 YNFKEQ. CDR3 nucleotide sequence: TGTGCCAGCAGCTTCGCGGGGGGCAATGAGCAGTTCTTC. It is translated as CASSFAGGNEQFF.

The chain has TRBV7-9 and TRBJ1-2; 10 bases match TRBD1. V shed 5 bases, J shed 5 bases, and the junction held 17 bases outside the gene matches. Germline lookup yields CDR1 SEHNR and CDR2 FQNEAQ (reference sequence). CDR3 length equals 18 residues. The CDR3 sequence: CASSPTQTGGSREYGYTF. The DNA of the CDR3 is TGTGCCAGCAGCCCTACGCAGACAGGGGGCTCGAGGGAATATGGCTACACCTTC.

The chain employs TRBV5-6 and TRBJ2-7; no clear D. This CDR3 spans 14 amino acids. Per germline, CDR1 SGHDT and CDR2 YYEEEE. V lost 0 bases, J lost 1 base, and 8 bases lay in between. CDR3: CASSLGARSYEQYF. DNA of the CDR3: TGTGCCAGCAGCTTGGGAGCACGATCCTACGAGCAGTACTTC.

The rearrangement joins TRBV27 to TRBJ1-4, with D maybe TRBD1 (5 bases). Germline V lookup: CDR1 MNHEY, CDR2 SMNVEV (reference sequence). The CDR3 contains 13 residues. Trimming took off 3 bases at V and 8 bases at J, with 10 bases between the two ends. The CDR3 DNA is TGTGCCAGCAGTTTCCAGGGAAGCGAAAAACTGTTTTTT. Protein: CASSFQGSEKLFF.

The chain is built from TRBV7-2 and TRBJ2-1; D not resolved. Germline CDR1 reads SGHTA; CDR2 reads FQGNSA. Deletions cut 5 bases from V and 6 bases from J, with 14 bases between. CDR3 length: 14 amino acids. CDR3 sequence reads: CASSPPNSPNEQFF. The CDR3 DNA sequence: TGTGCCAGCAGCCCGCCCAATAGTCCCAATGAGCAGTTCTTC.